This T cell receptor beta chain was recovered during a study of blood T cell repertoires in COVID-19. Assay used: immunoSEQ multiplex PCR; TCRdb lists only in-frame clones, some missing. The sample lists under 200,000 clones, roughly 83% occurring once. The CDR3 extends over 14 amino acids. CDR1 is LNHDA and CDR2 is SQIVND in the germline V gene (reference sequence). Trimming shortened V by 6 bases and J by 2 bases, and 11 bases separated the two germline ends. A few counts support this clone. This chain links TRBV19 with TRBJ2-1, with D tentatively TRBD1 (6 bases). The sequencing sample was made of peripheral blood. This receptor was identified in a man younger than 35 with active or convalescent COVID-19. The CDR3: CASRMTGTYNEQFF. In DNA, the CDR3 is TGTGCCAGTAGAATGACAGGAACCTACAATGAGCAGTTCTTC.